This paragraph covers one T cell receptor beta chain sequence. Its antigen is as yet unknown. The CDR3 loop spans 16 amino acids. The PCR employed 60 Vbeta primers together with 13 Jbeta primers. Data came from immunoSEQ multiplex PCR; TCRdb stores just in-frame clones and leaves some out. This table holds roughly 150,000 clones, approximately 84% found once. The data belong to a study of cytomegalovirus exposure and HLA in healthy donors. Study observations and caveats: Among TCR beta chains, those listed as cytomegalovirus-associated numbered over 150.

The sample was PBMCs. The sequence was collected from a man aged 30-40 years in good health and CMV-seropositive. V and J are TRBV21-1 and TRBJ1-5; the table's TRBD1 call for D was not verified on the DNA. TRBV21-1 is recorded as a pseudogene. Here the CDR3 DNA reads TGTGCCAGCAGCAAAGGTAGGGACAGCTTCAATCAGCCCCAGCATTTT. This codes for CASSKGRDSFNQPQHF.